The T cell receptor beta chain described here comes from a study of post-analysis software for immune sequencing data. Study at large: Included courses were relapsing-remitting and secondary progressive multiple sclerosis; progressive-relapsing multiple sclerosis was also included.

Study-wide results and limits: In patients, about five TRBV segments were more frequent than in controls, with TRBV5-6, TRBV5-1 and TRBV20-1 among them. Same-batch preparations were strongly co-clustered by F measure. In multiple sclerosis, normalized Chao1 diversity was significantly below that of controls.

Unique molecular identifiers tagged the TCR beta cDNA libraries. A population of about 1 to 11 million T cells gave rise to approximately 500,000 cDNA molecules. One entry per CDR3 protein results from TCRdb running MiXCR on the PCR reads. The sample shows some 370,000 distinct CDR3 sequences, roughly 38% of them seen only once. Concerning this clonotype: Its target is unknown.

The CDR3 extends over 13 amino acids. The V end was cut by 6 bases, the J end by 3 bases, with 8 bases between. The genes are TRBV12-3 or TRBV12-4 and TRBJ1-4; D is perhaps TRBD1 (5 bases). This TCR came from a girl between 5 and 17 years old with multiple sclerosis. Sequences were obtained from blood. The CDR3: CASRGAPNEKLFF. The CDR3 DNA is TGTGCCAGCAGAGGGGCCCCTAATGAAAAACTGTTTTTT.